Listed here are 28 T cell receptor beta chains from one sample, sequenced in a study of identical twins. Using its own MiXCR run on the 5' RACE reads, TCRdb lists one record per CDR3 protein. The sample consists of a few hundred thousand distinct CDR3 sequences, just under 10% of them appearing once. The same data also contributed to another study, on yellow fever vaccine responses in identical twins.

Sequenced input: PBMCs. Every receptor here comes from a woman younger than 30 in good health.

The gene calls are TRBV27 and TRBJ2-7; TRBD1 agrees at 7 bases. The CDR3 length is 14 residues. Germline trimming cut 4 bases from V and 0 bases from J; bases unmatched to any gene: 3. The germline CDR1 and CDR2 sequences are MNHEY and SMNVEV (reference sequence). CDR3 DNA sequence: TGTGCCAGCAGTTCGGACAGGATCTCCTACGAGCAGTACTTC. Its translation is CASSSDRISYEQYF.

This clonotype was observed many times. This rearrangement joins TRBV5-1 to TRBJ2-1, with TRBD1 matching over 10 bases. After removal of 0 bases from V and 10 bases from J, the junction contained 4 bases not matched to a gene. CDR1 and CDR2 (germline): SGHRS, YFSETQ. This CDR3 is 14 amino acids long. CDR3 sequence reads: CASSLGDRGGEQFF. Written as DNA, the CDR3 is TGCGCCAGCAGCTTGGGGGACAGGGGAGGCGAGCAGTTCTTC.

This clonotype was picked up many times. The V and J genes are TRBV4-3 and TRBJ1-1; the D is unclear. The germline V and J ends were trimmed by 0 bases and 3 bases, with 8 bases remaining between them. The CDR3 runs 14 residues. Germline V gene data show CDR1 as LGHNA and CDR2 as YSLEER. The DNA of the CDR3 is TGCGCCAGCAGCCAAGATCGCTTCCACACTGAAGCTTTCTTT. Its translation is CASSQDRFHTEAFF.

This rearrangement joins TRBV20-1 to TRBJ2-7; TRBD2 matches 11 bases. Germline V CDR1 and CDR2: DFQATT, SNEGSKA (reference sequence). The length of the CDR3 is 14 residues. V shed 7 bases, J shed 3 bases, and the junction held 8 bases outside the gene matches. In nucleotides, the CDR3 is TGCAGTGGGCTAGCGGGAGGACAGGGCTACGAGCAGTACTTC. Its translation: CSGLAGGQGYEQYF.

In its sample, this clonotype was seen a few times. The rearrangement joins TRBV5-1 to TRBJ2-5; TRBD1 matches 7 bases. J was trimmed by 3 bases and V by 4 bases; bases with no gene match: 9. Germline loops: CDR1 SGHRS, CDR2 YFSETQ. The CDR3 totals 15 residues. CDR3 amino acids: CASSKRDRVEETQYF. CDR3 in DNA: TGCGCCAGCAGCAAAAGGGACAGAGTAGAAGAGACCCAGTACTTC.

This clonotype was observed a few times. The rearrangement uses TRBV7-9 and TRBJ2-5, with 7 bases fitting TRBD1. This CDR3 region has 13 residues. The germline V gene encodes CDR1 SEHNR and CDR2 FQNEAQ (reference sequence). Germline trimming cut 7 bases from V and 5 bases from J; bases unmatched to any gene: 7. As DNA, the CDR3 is TGTGCCAGCAAAGGGGGCGCCTTGGAGACCCAGTACTTC. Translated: CASKGGALETQYF.

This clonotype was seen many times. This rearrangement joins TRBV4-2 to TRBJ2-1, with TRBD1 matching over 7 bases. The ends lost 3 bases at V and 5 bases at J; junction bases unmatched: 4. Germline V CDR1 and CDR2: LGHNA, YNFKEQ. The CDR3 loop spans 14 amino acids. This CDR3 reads CASSQRQGHNEQFF. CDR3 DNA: TGTGCCAGCAGCCAGAGACAGGGCCACAATGAGCAGTTCTTC.

The CDR3 coding sequence is TGCAGTGCTAGATCTTTCCAAAAGGGAGCTTTCTTT. Its translation: CSARSFQKGAFF. This chain joins TRBV20-1 and TRBJ1-1; no firm D call. The CDR3 loop spans 12 amino acids. V lost 2 bases and J 10 bases, leaving 14 bases between the germline ends. Germline V lookup: CDR1 DFQATT, CDR2 SNEGSKA (reference sequence).

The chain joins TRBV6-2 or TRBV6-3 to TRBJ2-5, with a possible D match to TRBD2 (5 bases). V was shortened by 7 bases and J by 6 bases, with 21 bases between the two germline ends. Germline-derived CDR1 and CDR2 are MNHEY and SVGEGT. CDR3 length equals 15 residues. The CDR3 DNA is TGTGCCAGCAACGGGAACAGATTAAATCAGCAGACCCAGTACTTC. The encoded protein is CASNGNRLNQQTQYF.

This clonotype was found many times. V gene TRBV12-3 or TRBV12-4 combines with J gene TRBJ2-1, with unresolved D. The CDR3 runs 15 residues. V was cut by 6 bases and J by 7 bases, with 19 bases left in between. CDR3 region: CASRTGLEVGNEQFF. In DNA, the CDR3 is TGTGCCAGCAGGACCGGGCTAGAGGTCGGAAATGAGCAGTTCTTC.

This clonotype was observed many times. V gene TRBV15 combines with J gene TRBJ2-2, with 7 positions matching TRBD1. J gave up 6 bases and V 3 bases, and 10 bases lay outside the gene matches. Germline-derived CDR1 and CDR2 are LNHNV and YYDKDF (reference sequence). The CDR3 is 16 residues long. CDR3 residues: CATSRTRGRKAGELFF. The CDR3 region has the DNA TGTGCCACCAGCAGGACCAGGGGGAGAAAGGCCGGGGAGCTGTTTTTT.

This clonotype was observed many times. The CDR3 region is CATRPASYNEQFF. The CDR3 DNA follows: TGTGCCACCAGGCCAGCCTCCTACAATGAGCAGTTCTTC. The chain joins TRBV15 to TRBJ2-1; D ambiguous. Trimming pared 6 bases from V and 0 bases from J, leaving 6 bases between. Germline V gene lookup returns CDR1 LNHNV and CDR2 YYDKDF (reference sequence). The CDR3 is made up of 13 amino acids.

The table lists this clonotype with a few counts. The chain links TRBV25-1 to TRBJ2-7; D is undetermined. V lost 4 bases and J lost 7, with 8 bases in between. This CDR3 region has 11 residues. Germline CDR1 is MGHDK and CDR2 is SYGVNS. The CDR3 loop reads CASSVLWEQYF. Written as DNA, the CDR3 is TGTGCCAGCAGTGTACTCTGGGAGCAGTACTTC.

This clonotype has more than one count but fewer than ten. CDR3 residues: CASSDLRGHYNEQFF. CDR3 nucleotide sequence: TGTGCCAGTAGTGATCTCAGGGGCCACTACAATGAGCAGTTCTTC. V usage is TRBV19 and J usage is TRBJ2-1; perhaps TRBD1 as D (6 bases). Trimming took 5 bases from V and 3 from J, leaving 14 bases between them. This CDR3 is built from 15 residues. The germline V gene encodes CDR1 LNHDA and CDR2 SQIVND (reference sequence).

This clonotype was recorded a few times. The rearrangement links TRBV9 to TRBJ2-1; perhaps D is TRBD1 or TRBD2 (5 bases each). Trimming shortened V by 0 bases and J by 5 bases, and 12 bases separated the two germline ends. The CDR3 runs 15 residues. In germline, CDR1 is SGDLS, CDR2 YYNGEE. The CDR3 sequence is CASSVDPGDHNEQFF. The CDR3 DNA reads TGTGCCAGCAGCGTAGATCCTGGGGACCACAATGAGCAGTTCTTC.

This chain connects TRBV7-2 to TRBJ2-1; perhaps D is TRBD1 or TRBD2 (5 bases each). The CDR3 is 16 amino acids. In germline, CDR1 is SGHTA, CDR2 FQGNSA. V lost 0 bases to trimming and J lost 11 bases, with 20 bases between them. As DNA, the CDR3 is TGTGCCAGCAGCTTAGCGGGGCCCCGTACTAGGCAGAAGCAGTTCTTC. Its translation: CASSLAGPRTRQKQFF.

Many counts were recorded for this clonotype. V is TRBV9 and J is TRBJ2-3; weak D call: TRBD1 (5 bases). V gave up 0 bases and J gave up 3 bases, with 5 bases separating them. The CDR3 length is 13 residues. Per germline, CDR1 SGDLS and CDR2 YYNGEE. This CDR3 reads CASSVEGTDTQYF. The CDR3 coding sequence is TGTGCCAGCAGCGTAGAGGGGACAGATACGCAGTATTTT.

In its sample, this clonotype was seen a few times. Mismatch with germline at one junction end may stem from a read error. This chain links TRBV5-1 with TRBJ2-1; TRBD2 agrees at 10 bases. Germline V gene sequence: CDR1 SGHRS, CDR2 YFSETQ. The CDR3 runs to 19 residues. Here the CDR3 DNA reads TGCGCCAGCAGCCCTCCGAACCGACTAGCGGGCCGCGCCTACAATGAGCATTTCTTC. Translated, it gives CASSPPNRLAGRAYNEHFF.

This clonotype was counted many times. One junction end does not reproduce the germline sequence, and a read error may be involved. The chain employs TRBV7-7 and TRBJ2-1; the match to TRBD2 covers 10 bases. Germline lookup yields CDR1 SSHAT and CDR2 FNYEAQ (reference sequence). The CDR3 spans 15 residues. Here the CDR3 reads CASSSSGSSSNEQFF. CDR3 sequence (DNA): TGTGCTAGCAGCTCTAGCGGGAGCTCGTCGAATGAGCAGTTCTTC.

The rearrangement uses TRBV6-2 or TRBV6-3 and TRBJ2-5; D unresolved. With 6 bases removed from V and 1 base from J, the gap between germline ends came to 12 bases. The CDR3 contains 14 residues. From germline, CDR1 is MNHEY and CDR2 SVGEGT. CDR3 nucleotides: TGTGCCAGCAGCCCCATGAGGAGCCAAGAGACCCAGTACTTC. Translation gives CASSPMRSQETQYF.

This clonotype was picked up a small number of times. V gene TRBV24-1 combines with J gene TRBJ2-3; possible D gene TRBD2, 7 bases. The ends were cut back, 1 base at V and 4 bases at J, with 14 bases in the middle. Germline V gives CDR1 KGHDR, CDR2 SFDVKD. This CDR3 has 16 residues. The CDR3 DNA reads TGTGCCACCAGTGATTTTCCTGAAGGGGGGGCAGATACGCAGTATTTT. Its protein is CATSDFPEGGADTQYF.

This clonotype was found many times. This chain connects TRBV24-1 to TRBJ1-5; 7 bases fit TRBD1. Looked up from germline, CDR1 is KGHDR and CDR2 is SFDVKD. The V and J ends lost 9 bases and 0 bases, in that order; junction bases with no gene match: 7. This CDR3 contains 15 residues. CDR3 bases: TGTGCCACCTCTCCAGGGGGTTCTAGCAATCAGCCCCAGCATTTT. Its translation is CATSPGGSSNQPQHF.

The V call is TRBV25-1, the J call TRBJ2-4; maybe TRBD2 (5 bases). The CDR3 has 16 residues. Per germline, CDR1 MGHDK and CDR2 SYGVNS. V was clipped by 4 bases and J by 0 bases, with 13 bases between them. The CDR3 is CASSGGLVLAKNIQYF. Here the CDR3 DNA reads TGTGCCAGCAGTGGAGGACTGGTACTAGCCAAAAACATTCAGTACTTC. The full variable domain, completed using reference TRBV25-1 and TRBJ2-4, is EADIYQTPRYLVIGTGKKITLECSQTMGHDKMYWYQQDPGMELHLIHYSYGVNSTEKGDLSSESTVSRIRTEHFPLTLESARPSHTSQYLCASSGGLVLAKNIQYFGAGTRLSVL.

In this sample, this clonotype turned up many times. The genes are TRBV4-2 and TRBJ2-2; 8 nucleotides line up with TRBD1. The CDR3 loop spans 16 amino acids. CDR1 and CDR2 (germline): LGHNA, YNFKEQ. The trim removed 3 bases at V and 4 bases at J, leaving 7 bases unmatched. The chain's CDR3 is CASSQAGQGLTGELFF. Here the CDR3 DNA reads TGTGCCAGCAGCCAGGCCGGACAGGGACTCACCGGGGAGCTGTTTTTT.

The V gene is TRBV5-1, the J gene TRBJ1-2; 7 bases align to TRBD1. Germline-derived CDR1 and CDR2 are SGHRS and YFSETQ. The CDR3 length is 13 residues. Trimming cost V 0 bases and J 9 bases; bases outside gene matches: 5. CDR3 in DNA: TGCGCCAGCAGCTTGGGACAGGGAATCAGCTACACCTTC. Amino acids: CASSLGQGISYTF.

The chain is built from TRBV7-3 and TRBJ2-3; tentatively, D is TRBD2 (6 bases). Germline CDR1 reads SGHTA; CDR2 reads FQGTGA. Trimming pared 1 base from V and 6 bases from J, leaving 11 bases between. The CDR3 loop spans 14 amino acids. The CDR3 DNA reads TGTGCCAGCAGCTTAATGGAGGGGAGCGATACGCAGTATTTT. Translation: CASSLMEGSDTQYF.

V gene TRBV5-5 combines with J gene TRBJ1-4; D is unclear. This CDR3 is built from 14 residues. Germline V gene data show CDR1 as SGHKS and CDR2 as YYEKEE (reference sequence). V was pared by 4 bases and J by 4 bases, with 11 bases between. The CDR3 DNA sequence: TGTGCCAGCAGCCAGGTGTCACTTAATGAAAAACTGTTTTTT. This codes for CASSQVSLNEKLFF.

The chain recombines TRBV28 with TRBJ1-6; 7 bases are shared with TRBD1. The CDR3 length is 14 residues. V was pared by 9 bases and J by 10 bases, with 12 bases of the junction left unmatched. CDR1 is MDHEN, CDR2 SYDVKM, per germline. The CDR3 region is CASQSTGAVSPLHF. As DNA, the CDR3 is TGTGCCAGTCAATCTACAGGGGCCGTATCACCCCTCCACTTT.